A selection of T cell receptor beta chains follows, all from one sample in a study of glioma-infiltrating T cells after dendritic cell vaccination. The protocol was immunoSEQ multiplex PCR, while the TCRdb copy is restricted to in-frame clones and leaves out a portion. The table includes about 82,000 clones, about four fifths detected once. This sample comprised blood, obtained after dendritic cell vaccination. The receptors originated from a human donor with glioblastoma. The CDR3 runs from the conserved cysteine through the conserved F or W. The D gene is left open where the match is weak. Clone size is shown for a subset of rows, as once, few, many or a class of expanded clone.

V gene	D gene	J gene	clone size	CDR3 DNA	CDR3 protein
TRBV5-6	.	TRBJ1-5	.	TGTGCCAGCAGCCAATACTATAGCAATCAGCCCCAGCATTTT	CASSQYYSNQPQHF
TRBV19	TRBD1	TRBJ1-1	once	TGTGCCAGTAGTATTACGGCAGGGGGAGGCACTGAAGCTTTCTTT	CASSITAGGGTEAFF
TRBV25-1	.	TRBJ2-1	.	TGTGCCAGCAGCGGGGTACGTGGGGGGAACCTCCGGGATGAGCAGTTCTTC	CASSGVRGGNLRDEQFF
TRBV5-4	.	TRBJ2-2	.	TGTGCCAGCAGCTTGGGACATGCCGCGAACACCGGGGAGCTGTTTTTT	CASSLGHAANTGELFF
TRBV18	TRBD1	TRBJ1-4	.	TGTGCCAGCCGCAAGGACAGGGATGATGAAAAACTGTTTTTT	CASRKDRDDEKLFF
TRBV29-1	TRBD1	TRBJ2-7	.	TGCAGCGTTGTACGGTACGGGGACAGGGACGAGCAGTACTTC	CSVVRYGDRDEQYF
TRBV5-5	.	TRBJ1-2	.	TGTGCCAGCAGCTTGGGGGGCCGTGGCTACACCTTC	CASSLGGRGYTF
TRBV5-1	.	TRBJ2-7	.	TGCGCCAGCAGCTTGGGGACGGGAGCCTACGAGCAGTACTTC	CASSLGTGAYEQYF
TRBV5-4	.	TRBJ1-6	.	TGTGCCAGCAGCCGGGATTCAAGAGGCCTCCACTTT	CASSRDSRGLHF
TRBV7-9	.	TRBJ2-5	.	TGTGCCAGCAGCTTCGGCGGTAACAAAGAGACCCAGTACTTC	CASSFGGNKETQYF
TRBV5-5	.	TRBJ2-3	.	TGTGCCAGCAGCTTGGGTGGGAGCAACACAGATACGCAGTATTTT	CASSLGGSNTDTQYF
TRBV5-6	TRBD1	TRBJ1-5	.	TGTGCCAGCAGCTGGACAGGCTCGGTGGGTAGCAATCAGCCCCAGCATTTT	CASSWTGSVGSNQPQHF
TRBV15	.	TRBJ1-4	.	TGTGCCACCAAAAGAACAGGGCTGGTGGAGGAAAAACTGTTTTTT	CATKRTGLVEEKLFF
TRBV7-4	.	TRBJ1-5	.	TGTGCCAGCTTAACGACAGCCCAGCATTTT	CASLTTAQHF
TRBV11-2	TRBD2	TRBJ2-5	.	TGTGCCAGCAGTAATCCGACTAGCACAGAGACCCAGTACTTC	CASSNPTSTETQYF
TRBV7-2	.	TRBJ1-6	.	TGTGCCAGCAGCTTATATCTCGGGGGGAGCTCCTATAATTCACCCCTCCACTTT	CASSLYLGGSSYNSPLHF
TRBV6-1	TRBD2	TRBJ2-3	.	TGTGCCAGCAGTGAAGAGCCCCGGGTAGCGGGGGGGCCGACAGATACGCAGTATTTT	CASSEEPRVAGGPTDTQYF
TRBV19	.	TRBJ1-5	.	TGTGCCAGTAGTATATCGGTTAGCAATCAGCCCCAGCATTTT	CASSISVSNQPQHF
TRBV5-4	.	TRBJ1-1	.	TGTGCCAGCAGCTTGATCCGGGGTGAAGCTTTCTTT	CASSLIRGEAFF
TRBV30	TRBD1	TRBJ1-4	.	TGTGCCTGGAGTGTCTCTGCAGGGGGGCGGGAAAAACTGTTTTTT	CAWSVSAGGREKLFF
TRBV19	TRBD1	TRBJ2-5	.	TGTGCCAGTAGCCCGACAGGGTTGGAGACCCAGTACTTC	CASSPTGLETQYF
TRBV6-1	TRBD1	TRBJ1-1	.	TGTGCCAGCAGTGAAACGGGACAGATGAACACTGAAGCTTTCTTT	CASSETGQMNTEAFF
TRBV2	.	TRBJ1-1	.	TGTGCCAGCAGTGAAGAGAGGGTGAACACTGAAGCTTTCTTT	CASSEERVNTEAFF
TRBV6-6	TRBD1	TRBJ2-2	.	TGTGCCAGCAGTTACTTGAGGGGGCCGGCCGGGGAGCTGTTTTTT	CASSYLRGPAGELFF
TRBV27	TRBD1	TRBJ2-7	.	TGTGCCAGCAGTGAACGCTACAGGGGTTCCTACGAGCAGTACTTC	CASSERYRGSYEQYF
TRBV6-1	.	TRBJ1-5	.	TGTGCCAGCAGCCAAGACAGGAATCAGCCCCAGCATTTT	CASSQDRNQPQHF
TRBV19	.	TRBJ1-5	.	TGTGCCAGTAGAACATCAGGGCCCCAGCATTTT	CASRTSGPQHF